This T cell receptor (beta chain) was identified during a study of cytomegalovirus exposure and HLA in healthy donors. The table lists this clone with a count of one. 60 Vbeta and 13 Jbeta primers were used in PCR. Some clones are missing from TCRdb's copy, which holds only in-frame ones; the method was immunoSEQ multiplex PCR. Of about 98,000 clones listed, about 74% are singletons. The CDR3 has 13 amino acids. Germline trimming cut 7 bases from V and 7 bases from J; bases unmatched to any gene: 8. Germline CDR1 and CDR2: MNHNS and SASEGT. The sequencing sample was made of PBMCs. This clonotype originated in a man aged 60 to 75 in good health and CMV-seropositive. The chain couples TRBV6-1 to TRBJ1-2, with 8 bases identical to TRBD1. Here the CDR3 DNA reads TGTGCCAGCACCGGGGGACAGGTCGGTGGCTACACCTTC. Amino acid sequence: CASTGGQVGGYTF.